One sample yielded the 7 T cell receptor beta chains listed below, sequenced in a study of blood T cells in healthy people across ages. Alongside a J-beta primer mix, a sample-barcoded 5' primer served in a second PCR lasting 7 to 11 cycles. TCRdb redid the calling of the 5' RACE reads with MiXCR, one entry per CDR3 protein. The repertoire includes under 2,000,000 distinct CDR3 sequences, about 50% of them detected once, and roughly 2.1% sits in the top ten. Sample: blood. The origin of the receptors is a woman aged 40 to 49 in good health.

The chain links TRBV4-3 to TRBJ1-4; D might be TRBD1 (5 bases). The V end was cut by 4 bases, the J end by 5 bases, with 14 bases between. CDR3 length equals 15 residues. CDR1 LGHNA and CDR2 YSLEER come from the germline V gene. The CDR3 coding sequence is TGCGCCAGCAGCCGAGATTCGGGGGTGAATGAAAAACTGTTTTTT. This encodes CASSRDSGVNEKLFF.

The genes are TRBV7-9 and TRBJ1-1; D is possibly TRBD1 (5 bases). The CDR3 extends over 15 amino acids. The V end was cut by 5 bases, the J end by 6 bases, with 19 bases between. Germline lookup yields CDR1 SEHNR and CDR2 FQNEAQ (reference sequence). The CDR3 sequence: CASSPGDGAGPEAFF. The CDR3 coding sequence is TGTGCCAGCAGCCCTGGGGATGGGGCTGGACCTGAAGCTTTCTTT.

The sample holds one count of this clonotype. This chain connects TRBV6-6 to TRBJ2-5; the D gene could be TRBD1 or TRBD2 (5 bases each). TRBJ2-7 explains the end of the DNA better; the J call may be wrong. Germline CDR1 and CDR2: MNHNY and SVGAGI (reference sequence). The length of the CDR3 is 15 residues. CDR3 DNA sequence: TGTGCCAGCAGTTACTCTCCCGGCTCTGGGGGCGAGCAGTACTTC. Translation: CASSYSPGSGGEQYF.

The V gene is TRBV2, the J gene TRBJ1-5; tentative D call: TRBD1 (5 bases). Trimming cost V 8 bases and J 6 bases, with 14 bases left between them. CDR3 size: 13 residues. Germline CDR1 SNHLY, CDR2 FYNNEI. The CDR3 spells CASGTGVGQPQHF. The CDR3, as DNA: TGTGCCAGCGGGACGGGGGTGGGTCAGCCCCAGCATTTT.

There are a few counts of this clonotype. The rearrangement links TRBV7-2 to TRBJ2-1; 8 nucleotides align to TRBD2. This CDR3 has 16 residues. The germline CDR1 and CDR2 sequences are SGHTA and FQGNSA. Losses at the gene ends were 0 bases for V and 8 bases for J; bases not matched to a gene: 9. CDR3 region: CASSLAVGGGQDEQFF. The CDR3 DNA is TGTGCCAGCAGCTTAGCGGTCGGGGGGGGGCAGGATGAGCAGTTCTTC.

This clonotype was seen only a few times. The chain employs TRBV24-1 and TRBJ1-2, with 10 bases lining up with TRBD1. The germline V gene encodes CDR1 KGHDR and CDR2 SFDVKD. This CDR3 has 16 residues. After removal of 7 bases from V and 7 bases from J, the junction contained 14 bases not matched to a gene. In DNA, the CDR3 is TGTGCCACCAGCGAGGGACAGGGGCGGGATTTGGCTGGCTACACCTTC. Amino acid sequence: CATSEGQGRDLAGYTF.

The gene calls are TRBV4-3 and TRBJ2-2; TRBD1 is a possible D gene (5 bases). Trimming shortened V by 1 base and J by 0 bases, and 6 bases separated the two germline ends. The CDR3 length is 15 residues. Per the germline V gene, CDR1 is LGHNA and CDR2 is YSLEER. The CDR3 sequence: CASSQARANTGELFF. The CDR3, as DNA: TGCGCCAGCAGCCAAGCCAGGGCGAACACCGGGGAGCTGTTTTTT.